Sequencing of this T cell receptor (beta chain) was carried out in a study of T cells after yellow fever vaccination. Regarding the study as a whole: Clones from primary vaccination mostly reappeared after the booster (about 97% CD4, approximately 91% CD8).

By 5'RACE template switching, TCR cDNA was produced, with a universal primer site and UMIs added in the process. TCRdb ran MiXCR on the 5' RACE reads and lists one entry per CDR3 protein. This table holds 400,000 or so distinct CDR3 sequences, approximately 10% found once. This clonotype was counted between two and nine times. Its antigen is currently unknown. This CDR3 has 13 residues. The germline CDR1 and CDR2 sequences are SQVTM and ANQGSEA. Between the trimmed V and J ends, which lost 3 bases and 2 bases, there was a span of 11 bases. This sequence joins TRBV29-1 and TRBJ2-7; unclear D gene. The source material was PBMCs, sampled on the day of the first yellow fever vaccination. The source is a man younger than 35 who received the YFV17D yellow fever vaccine. DNA for the CDR3: TGCAGCGTTGAGCCCGCAGGAACCTACGAGCAGTACTTC. This translates into CSVEPAGTYEQYF.